One and the same sample provided the 12 T cell receptor beta chains below, sequenced in a study of regulatory T cells in long-lasting Graves disease. The time point here: newly diagnosed GD, antithyroid drugs for less than 3 months. The authors made the TCR library using RNA they extracted from PBMCs. Arm-PCR of CDR3 regions and iRepertoire HTBI primers were used to build TCR beta libraries. TCRdb reanalysed the multiplex PCR reads using MiXCR and keeps one entry per CDR3 protein. The table shows hundreds of thousands of distinct CDR3 sequences, with approximately 15% occurring only once. The same sample was also used in a study of T cells in Graves' hyperthyroidism and ophthalmopathy.

The specimen comprised peripheral blood mononuclear cells (PBMCs), sampled at new diagnosis, from a patient treated with antithyroid drugs. The receptor set was obtained from a woman in her thirties with Graves disease.

This clonotype was detected a few times. The chain carries TRBV11-2 and TRBJ2-5; 7 nucleotides match TRBD2. The V and J ends lost 2 bases and 4 bases, in that order; junction bases with no gene match: 10. This CDR3 contains 16 residues. The V gene's germline CDR1 is SGHAT and CDR2 FQNNGV. This chain's CDR3 is CASSLTSESSGETQYF. CDR3 DNA sequence: TGTGCCAGCAGCTTAACTAGCGAATCTTCTGGAGAGACCCAGTACTTC.

This clonotype was observed a handful of times. The rearrangement uses TRBV12-3 or TRBV12-4 and TRBJ1-4; 7 bases match TRBD1. This CDR3 region has 15 residues. The J segment lost 2 bases and the V segment lost 5 bases, leaving 5 bases of the junction unmatched. The CDR3 nucleotides read TGTGCCAGCAGTCCGACAGGGTACACTAATGAAAAACTGTTTTTT. The encoded protein is CASSPTGYTNEKLFF.

This clonotype has ten or more counts. As DNA, the CDR3 is TGTGCCAGCAGTGAGACGACAGGTCGTCTTACCTACGAGCAGTACTTC. This codes for CASSETTGRLTYEQYF. The chain links TRBV6-2 or TRBV6-3 to TRBJ2-7; D is possibly TRBD1 (6 bases). Germline CDR1 and CDR2: MNHEY and SVGEGT. This CDR3 comprises 16 residues. Trimming took off 5 bases at V and 2 bases at J, with 19 bases between the two ends.

This clonotype was observed at least ten times. Here the CDR3 DNA reads TGCAGCGTGGGTCCTTGGGGATTCCAAGAGACCCAGTACTTC. It codes for CSVGPWGFQETQYF. The V call is TRBV29-1, the J call TRBJ2-5; D ambiguous. V lost 6 bases and J 1 base, leaving 15 bases between the germline ends. Germline-derived CDR1 and CDR2 are SQVTM and ANQGSEA. There are 14 residues in the CDR3.

This clonotype was counted at least ten times. The chain is built from TRBV20-1 and TRBJ2-1; TRBD2 matches at 7 bases. This CDR3 spans 15 amino acids. Germline V gene data show CDR1 as DFQATT and CDR2 as SNEGSKA (reference sequence). The V gene end was trimmed by 0 bases and the J gene end by 4 bases; junction bases not matched to a gene: 6. CDR3 DNA sequence: TGCAGTGCTAGAGATCGGGCGGGAGTGTACAATGAGCAGTTCTTC. Its translation is CSARDRAGVYNEQFF.

This clonotype came up a few times. This sequence joins TRBV28 and TRBJ2-5; possibly TRBD2 for D (5 bases). The V gene lost 3 bases and the J gene lost 6 bases, with 8 bases spanning the gap. Germline values: CDR1 MDHEN, CDR2 SYDVKM. The CDR3 length is 12 residues. The CDR3 nucleotides read TGTGCCAGCAGTTTGTTAGCGAAGACCCAGTACTTC. Translating it yields CASSLLAKTQYF.

In its sample, this clonotype was seen a few times. The chain employs TRBV12-3 or TRBV12-4 and TRBJ2-1, with TRBD2 identical over 11 bases. The CDR3 has 14 amino acids. The ends lost 8 bases at V and 7 bases at J; junction bases unmatched: 7. CDR3 protein: CASQLAGVRNEQFF. As DNA, the CDR3 is TGTGCCAGCCAACTAGCGGGAGTTCGTAATGAGCAGTTCTTC.

The chain uses TRBV19 and TRBJ2-6, with 9 bases identical to TRBD1. This CDR3 is built from 19 residues. Germline V gene lookup returns CDR1 LNHDA and CDR2 SQIVND (reference sequence). The trim removed 5 bases at V and 2 bases at J, leaving 13 bases unmatched. CDR3 in DNA: TGTGCCAGTAGTGTATCCGGGACAGGGAATCGGCCTGGGGCCAACGTCCTGACTTTC. This gives the protein CASSVSGTGNRPGANVLTF. The whole variable domain, filled in from reference TRBV19 and TRBJ2-6, reads DGGITQSPKYLFRKEGQNVTLSCEQNLNHDAMYWYRQDPGQGLRLIYYSQIVNDFQKGDIAEGYSVSREKKESFPLTVTSAQKNPTAFYLCASSVSGTGNRPGANVLTFGAGSRLTVL.

This clonotype appeared many times. The chain employs TRBV11-2 and TRBJ2-1; D remains ambiguous. The length of the CDR3 is 11 residues. Germline loops: CDR1 SGHAT, CDR2 FQNNGV. Trimming cost V 5 bases and J 7 bases, with 6 bases left between them. The CDR3 sequence: CASSKDNEQFF. The CDR3 DNA reads TGTGCCAGCAGCAAGGATAATGAGCAGTTCTTC. The whole variable domain, remainder taken from reference TRBV11-2 and TRBJ2-1, is EAGVAQSPRYKIIEKRQSVAFWCNPISGHATLYWYQQILGQGPKLLIQFQNNGVVDDSQLPKDRFSAERLKGVDSTLKIQPAKLEDSAVYLCASSKDNEQFFGPGTRLTVL.

The table lists this clonotype with a count of one. With a much larger clone just one base away, this may be a read error. The rearrangement uses TRBV7-9 and TRBJ2-2; D may be TRBD2 (5 bases). The CDR3 has 14 residues. The germline gives CDR1 SEHNR, CDR2 FQNEAQ (reference sequence). Here the CDR3 reads CASGFIRRAGELFF. The CDR3, as DNA: TGTGCCAGCGGCTTCATAAGGCGGGCCGGGGAGCTGTTTTTT.

This clonotype was observed at least ten times. V usage is TRBV3-1 and J usage is TRBJ2-7; no clear D gene. This CDR3 spans 14 amino acids. CDR1 is LGHDT, CDR2 YNNKEL, per germline (reference sequence). Trimming shortened V by 7 bases and J by 1 base, and 14 bases separated the two germline ends. Here the CDR3 DNA reads TGTGCCAGCACGTCGGATCGGCTGTCCTACGAGCAGTACTTC. As protein: CASTSDRLSYEQYF.

This clonotype was counted at least ten times. The CDR3 loop reads CSVQTGTGRVETQYF. The CDR3 nucleotides are TGCAGCGTTCAAACCGGGACAGGGAGGGTGGAGACCCAGTACTTC. The chain carries TRBV29-1 and TRBJ2-5; 9 nucleotides line up with TRBD1. The CDR3 runs to 15 residues. V gave up 5 bases and J gave up 5 bases; unmatched junction bases: 12. Per the germline V gene, CDR1 is SQVTM and CDR2 is ANQGSEA.